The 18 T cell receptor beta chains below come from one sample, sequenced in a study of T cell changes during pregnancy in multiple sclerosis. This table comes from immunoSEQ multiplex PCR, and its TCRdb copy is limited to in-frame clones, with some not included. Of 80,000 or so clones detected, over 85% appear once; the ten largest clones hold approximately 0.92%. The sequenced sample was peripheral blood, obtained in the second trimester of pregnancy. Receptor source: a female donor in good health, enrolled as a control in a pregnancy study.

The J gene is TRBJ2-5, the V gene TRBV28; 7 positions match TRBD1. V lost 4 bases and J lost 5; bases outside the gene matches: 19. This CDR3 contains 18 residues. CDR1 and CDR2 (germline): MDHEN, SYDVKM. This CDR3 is CASSSSQTGAGVRETQYF. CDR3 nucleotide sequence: TGTGCCAGCAGTTCCTCCCAAACAGGGGCTGGAGTGCGGGAGACCCAGTACTTC. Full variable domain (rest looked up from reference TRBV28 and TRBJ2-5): DVKVTQSSRYLVKRTGEKVFLECVQDMDHENMFWYRQDPGLGLRLIYFSYDVKMKEKGDIPEGYSVSREKKERFSLILESASTNQTSMYLCASSSSQTGAGVRETQYFGPGTRLLVL.

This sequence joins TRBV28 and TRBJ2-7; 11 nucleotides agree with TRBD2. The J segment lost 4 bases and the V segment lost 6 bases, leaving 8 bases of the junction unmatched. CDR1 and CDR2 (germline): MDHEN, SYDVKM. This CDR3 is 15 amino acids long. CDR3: CASSPSGRTIYEQYF. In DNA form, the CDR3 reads TGTGCCAGCAGCCCTAGCGGGAGGACTATATACGAGCAGTACTTC.

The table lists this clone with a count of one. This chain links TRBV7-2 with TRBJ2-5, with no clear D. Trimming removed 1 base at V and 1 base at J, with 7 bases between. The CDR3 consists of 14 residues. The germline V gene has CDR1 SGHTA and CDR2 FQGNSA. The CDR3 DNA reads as TGTGCCAGCAGCTTAGAATCGTCCCAAGAGACCCAGTACTTC. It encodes CASSLESSQETQYF. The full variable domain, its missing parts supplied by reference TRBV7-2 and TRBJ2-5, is GAGVSQSPSNKVTEKGKDVELRCDPISGHTALYWYRQSLGQGLEFLIYFQGNSAPDKSGLPSDRFSAERTGGSVSTLTIQRTQQEDSAVYLCASSLESSQETQYFGPGTRLLVL.

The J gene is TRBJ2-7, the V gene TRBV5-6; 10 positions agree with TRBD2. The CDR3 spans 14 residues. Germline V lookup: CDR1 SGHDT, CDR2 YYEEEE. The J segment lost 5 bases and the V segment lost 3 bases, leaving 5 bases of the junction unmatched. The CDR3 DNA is TGTGCCAGCAGCTACCCGGGACTAGCGAACGAGCAGTACTTC. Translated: CASSYPGLANEQYF.

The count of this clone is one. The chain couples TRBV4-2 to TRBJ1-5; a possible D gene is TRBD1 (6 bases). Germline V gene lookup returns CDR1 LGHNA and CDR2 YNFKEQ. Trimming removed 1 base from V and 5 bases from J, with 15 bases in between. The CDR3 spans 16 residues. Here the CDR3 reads CASSQGEYREHQPQHF. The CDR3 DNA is TGTGCCAGCAGCCAAGGGGAGTACAGGGAACATCAGCCCCAGCATTTT.

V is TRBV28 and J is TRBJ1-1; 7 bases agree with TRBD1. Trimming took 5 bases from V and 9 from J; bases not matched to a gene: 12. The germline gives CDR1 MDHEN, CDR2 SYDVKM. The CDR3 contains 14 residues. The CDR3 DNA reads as TGTGCCAGCAGTAAAGAGGGGGCGCCGAGACAAGCTTTCTTT. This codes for CASSKEGAPRQAFF.

The CDR3 coding sequence is TGCGCCAGCAGCCAGGGACAGGGGATCTACGAGCAGTACTTC. Protein: CASSQGQGIYEQYF. The V call is TRBV4-1, the J call TRBJ2-7; 10 nucleotides match TRBD1. The CDR3 covers 14 residues. With V trimmed by 3 bases and J by 3 bases, 2 bases remained unmatched. Germline values: CDR1 MGHRA, CDR2 YSYEKL.

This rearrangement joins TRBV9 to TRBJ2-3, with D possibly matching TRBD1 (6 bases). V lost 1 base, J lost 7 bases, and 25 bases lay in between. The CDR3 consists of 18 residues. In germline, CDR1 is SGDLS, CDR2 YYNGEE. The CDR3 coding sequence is TGTGCCAGCAGCGTAAAAGTGAACGAGGGCAGGGGAAGAAATACGCAGTATTTT. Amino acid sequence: CASSVKVNEGRGRNTQYF.

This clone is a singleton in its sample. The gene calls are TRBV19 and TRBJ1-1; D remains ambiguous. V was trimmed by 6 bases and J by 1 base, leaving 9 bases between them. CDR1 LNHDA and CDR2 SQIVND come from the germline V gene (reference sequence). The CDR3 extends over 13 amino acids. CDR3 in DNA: TGTGCCAGTAGGCGAAGAAGGAACACTGAAGCTTTCTTT. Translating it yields CASRRRRNTEAFF.

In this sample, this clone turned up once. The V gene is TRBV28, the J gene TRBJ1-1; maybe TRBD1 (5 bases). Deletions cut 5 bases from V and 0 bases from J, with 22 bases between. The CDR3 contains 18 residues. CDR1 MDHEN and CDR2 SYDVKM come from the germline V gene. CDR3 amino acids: CASSPPGLSLWVNTEAFF. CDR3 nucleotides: TGTGCCAGCAGTCCACCGGGACTGTCGCTTTGGGTGAACACTGAAGCTTTCTTT.

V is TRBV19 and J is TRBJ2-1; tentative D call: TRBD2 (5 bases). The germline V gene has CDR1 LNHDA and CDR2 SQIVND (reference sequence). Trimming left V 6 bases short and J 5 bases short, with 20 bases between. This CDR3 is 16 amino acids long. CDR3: CASRDLGGSTHNEQFF. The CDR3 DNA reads TGTGCCAGTAGGGACCTCGGTGGGAGTACCCACAATGAGCAGTTCTTC.

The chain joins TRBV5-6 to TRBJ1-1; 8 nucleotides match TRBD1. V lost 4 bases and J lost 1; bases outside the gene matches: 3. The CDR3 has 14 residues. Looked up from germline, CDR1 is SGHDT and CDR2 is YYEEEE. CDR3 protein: CASSLGTGNTEAFF. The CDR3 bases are TGTGCCAGCAGCCTAGGGACAGGGAACACTGAAGCTTTCTTT. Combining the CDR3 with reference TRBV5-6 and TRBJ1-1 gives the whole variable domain DAGVTQSPTHLIKTRGQQVTLRCSPKSGHDTVSWYQQALGQGPQFIFQYYEEEERQRGNFPDRFSGHQFPNYSSELNVNALLLGDSALYLCASSLGTGNTEAFFGQGTRLTVV.

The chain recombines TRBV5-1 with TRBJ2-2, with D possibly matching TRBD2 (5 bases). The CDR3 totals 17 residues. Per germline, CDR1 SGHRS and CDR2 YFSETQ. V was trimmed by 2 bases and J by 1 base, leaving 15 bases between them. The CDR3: CASSFTGKVLNTGELFF. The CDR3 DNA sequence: TGCGCCAGCAGCTTTACGGGGAAGGTTCTGAACACCGGGGAGCTGTTTTTT.

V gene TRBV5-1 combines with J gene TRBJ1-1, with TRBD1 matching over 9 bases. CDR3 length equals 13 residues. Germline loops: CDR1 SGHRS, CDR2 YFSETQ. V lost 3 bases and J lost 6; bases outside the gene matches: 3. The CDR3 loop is CASSWTGEPEAFF. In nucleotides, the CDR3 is TGCGCCAGCAGCTGGACAGGGGAGCCTGAAGCTTTCTTT.

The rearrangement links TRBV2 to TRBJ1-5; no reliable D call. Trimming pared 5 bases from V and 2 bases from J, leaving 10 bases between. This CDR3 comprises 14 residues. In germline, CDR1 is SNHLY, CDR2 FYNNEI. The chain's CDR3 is CASSPEEGNQPQHF. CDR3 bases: TGTGCCAGCAGTCCCGAGGAGGGCAATCAGCCCCAGCATTTT.

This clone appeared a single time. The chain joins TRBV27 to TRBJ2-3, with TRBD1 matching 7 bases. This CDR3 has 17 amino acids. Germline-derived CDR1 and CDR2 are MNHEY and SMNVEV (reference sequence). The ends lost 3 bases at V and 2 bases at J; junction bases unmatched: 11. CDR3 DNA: TGTGCCAGCAGTTTCGGGTACAGGGGATTGAACACAGATACGCAGTATTTT. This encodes CASSFGYRGLNTDTQYF.

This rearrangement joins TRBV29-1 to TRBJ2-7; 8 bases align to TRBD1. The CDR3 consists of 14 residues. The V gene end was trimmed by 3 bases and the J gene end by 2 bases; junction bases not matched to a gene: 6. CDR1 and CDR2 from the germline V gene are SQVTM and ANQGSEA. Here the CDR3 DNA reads TGCAGCGTTGAGGCGCAGGGGGCCCCCTACGAGCAGTACTTC. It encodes CSVEAQGAPYEQYF.

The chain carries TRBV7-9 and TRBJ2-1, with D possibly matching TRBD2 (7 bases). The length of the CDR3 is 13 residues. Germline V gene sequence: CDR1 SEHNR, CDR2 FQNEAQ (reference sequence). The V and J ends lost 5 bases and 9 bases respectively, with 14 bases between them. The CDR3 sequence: CASSKEGGAEQFF. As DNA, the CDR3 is TGTGCCAGCAGCAAAGAGGGGGGGGCTGAGCAGTTCTTC.